The 2 T cell receptor beta chains below all came from one sample that was sequenced in a study of T-cell reconstitution after alpha-beta-depleted transplantation in children. Preparation of the TCRbeta library involved a method that used unique molecular identifiers. TCRdb called the PCR reads again in MiXCR, with one record for every CDR3 protein. The table lists about 150,000 distinct CDR3 sequences, over 8.5% of them singletons. Here the sequenced sample was PBMCs, taken before TCRalphabeta/CD19-depleted stem cell transplant. These receptors came from a boy under 10 years old with acute myeloid leukemia, due to receive a stem cell transplant.

In this sample, this clonotype turned up many times. V is TRBV20-1 and J is TRBJ1-6, with D unresolved. The CDR3 consists of 17 residues. The germline V gene has CDR1 DFQATT and CDR2 SNEGSKA (reference sequence). The V end lost 0 bases, the J end lost 0 bases, and 12 bases lay between the germline ends. CDR3 region: CSARDISLSSYNSPLHF. CDR3 bases: TGCAGTGCTAGAGATATAAGCCTCAGCTCCTATAATTCACCCCTCCACTTT.

In this sample, this clonotype turned up a few times. The genes are TRBV7-2 and TRBJ2-1; D ambiguous. The CDR3 spans 13 residues. In germline, CDR1 is SGHTA, CDR2 FQGNSA. V lost 5 bases and J 8 bases, leaving 13 bases between the germline ends. For the CDR3, the DNA is TGTGCCAGCAGCCAGACCCTTGGGCATGAGCAGTTCTTC. Translating gives CASSQTLGHEQFF.